This TCR beta chain was captured in a study of identical twins. Findings of the study overall: Alpha sequences out of frame and shared by twins had excess low generation probability.

V was clipped by 3 bases and J by 1 base, with 9 bases between them. CDR1 MRHNA and CDR2 SNTAGT come from the germline V gene. The CDR3 runs 14 residues. This clonotype was observed many times. Its specificity is unknown. Each donor was a healthy Caucasian. A universal primer site was added by template switching, and unique molecular identifiers were carried by the cDNA. MiXCR was run by TCRdb on the 5' RACE reads, yielding one entry per CDR3 protein. The data contain 700,000 or so distinct CDR3 sequences, 8% to 9% of them singletons. Another study also made use of these data, one on yellow fever vaccine responses in identical twins.

The rearrangement uses TRBV6-4 and TRBJ1-1; a possible D gene is TRBD1 (6 bases). Sequenced input: PBMCs. The clonotype comes from a woman between 18 and 30 years old in good health. CDR3: CASSEGRGNTEAFF. In DNA form, the CDR3 reads TGTGCCAGCAGTGAAGGCAGGGGGAACACTGAAGCTTTCTTT.